The 28 T cell receptor beta chains below were found in one sample sequenced in a study of lymphopenia after photon versus proton radiotherapy. The assay was immunoSEQ multiplex PCR, and TCRdb's table has in-frame clones only and misses some. Of approximately 160,000 clones listed, roughly nine tenths are singletons. The sample consisted of peripheral blood, taken from a patient treated with photon-based radiotherapy. These TCRs come from a man between 50 and 59 years old with gastric cancer.

Points on this clone: The sample carries other DNA sequences with the same CDR3. The chain couples TRBV5-1 to TRBJ2-6; TRBD2 agrees at 7 bases. In germline, CDR1 is SGHRS, CDR2 YFSETQ. This CDR3 contains 15 residues. J gave up 2 bases and V 4 bases, and 3 bases lay outside the gene matches. The CDR3 spells CASSPAGAGANVLTF. The DNA for the CDR3 is TGCGCCAGCAGCCCTGCGGGAGCTGGGGCCAACGTCCTGACTTTC.

This chain joins TRBV5-8 and TRBJ1-3, with a tentative D call TRBD1 (5 bases). The germline V gene encodes CDR1 SGHTS and CDR2 YDEGEE. CDR3 size: 16 residues. Trimming removed 6 bases from V and 0 bases from J, with 16 bases in between. CDR3 loop: CASKRGGSFSGNTIYF. The DNA of the CDR3 is TGTGCCAGCAAGCGGGGGGGGTCTTTCTCTGGAAACACCATATATTTT.

The rearrangement joins TRBV28 to TRBJ2-7; 14 positions match TRBD2. This CDR3 is 20 amino acids long. Losses at the gene ends were 3 bases for V and 0 bases for J; bases not matched to a gene: 13. Per the germline V gene, CDR1 is MDHEN and CDR2 is SYDVKM. The CDR3 nucleotides read TGTGCCAGCAGTTTCCCCGGGGGACTAGCGGGAGCAAGGAGCTCCTACGAGCAGTACTTC. Amino acids: CASSFPGGLAGARSSYEQYF.

This clone was seen just once. The J gene is TRBJ1-3, the V gene TRBV2; unclear D gene. V dropped 6 bases and J dropped 4 bases, with 13 bases sitting between them. This CDR3 has 14 residues. The V gene's germline CDR1 is SNHLY and CDR2 FYNNEI. The DNA of the CDR3 is TGTGCCAGCAGCACCGACGGAGTAGGAAACACCATATATTTT. Protein: CASSTDGVGNTIYF.

This rearrangement joins TRBV4-3 to TRBJ1-1, with D perhaps matching TRBD1 (6 bases). CDR3 length: 14 residues. Germline values: CDR1 LGHNA, CDR2 YSLEER. The V end lost 4 bases, the J end lost 8 bases, and 17 bases lay between the germline ends. CDR3 region: CASSPSPPGQEAFF. The CDR3 region has the DNA TGCGCCAGCAGCCCGTCTCCCCCGGGACAAGAAGCTTTCTTT.

The CDR3 protein is CASSPAGGSETQYF. Here the CDR3 DNA reads TGTGCCAGCTCACCAGCAGGGGGATCGGAGACCCAGTACTTC. J is TRBJ2-5 and V is TRBV18, with TRBD1 identical over 7 bases. Germline V gene lookup returns CDR1 KGHSH and CDR2 LQKENI. After removal of 2 bases from V and 5 bases from J, the junction contained 5 bases not matched to a gene. CDR3 size: 14 residues.

The chain recombines TRBV19 with TRBJ2-5; D ambiguous. The CDR3 consists of 13 residues. Germline lookup yields CDR1 LNHDA and CDR2 SQIVND (reference sequence). Trimming shortened V by 4 bases and J by 2 bases, and 8 bases separated the two germline ends. CDR3 in DNA: TGTGCCAGTAGTACCCGGGTTCAAGAGACCCAGTACTTC. Its translation is CASSTRVQETQYF.

The V call is TRBV19, the J call TRBJ2-2; 14 bases are shared with TRBD2. Unmatched junction bases numbered 7, after V lost 7 bases and J lost 6 bases. CDR1 is LNHDA, CDR2 SQIVND, per germline (reference sequence). This CDR3 is 16 amino acids long. CDR3 sequence: CASNGLAGGMAGELFF. CDR3 nucleotides: TGTGCCAGTAATGGACTAGCGGGAGGTATGGCCGGGGAGCTGTTTTTT. Drawing the rest from reference TRBV19 and TRBJ2-2, the complete variable domain is DGGITQSPKYLFRKEGQNVTLSCEQNLNHDAMYWYRQDPGQGLRLIYYSQIVNDFQKGDIAEGYSVSREKKESFPLTVTSAQKNPTAFYLCASNGLAGGMAGELFFGEGSRLTVL.

A remark on this clone: The same CDR3 is also encoded by other DNA sequences in this sample. V usage is TRBV2 and J usage is TRBJ1-1, with TRBD1 matching over 7 bases. V lost 4 bases, J lost 4 bases, and 6 bases stayed unmatched. The CDR3 totals 14 residues. The germline gives CDR1 SNHLY, CDR2 FYNNEI. The CDR3 loop reads CASSGQGAGTEAFF. For the CDR3, the DNA is TGTGCCAGCAGTGGACAGGGTGCTGGCACTGAAGCTTTCTTT.

The V call is TRBV18, the J call TRBJ2-1; 7 positions agree with TRBD2. V trimming: 3 bases; J trimming: 0 bases; junction bases outside the gene matches: 11. The CDR3 runs to 18 residues. Germline CDR1 and CDR2: KGHSH and LQKENI. The CDR3 loop is CASSPALADLSSYNEQFF. The DNA for the CDR3 is TGTGCCAGCTCACCTGCTCTAGCGGACCTGAGCTCCTACAATGAGCAGTTCTTC. The full variable domain, its missing parts supplied by reference TRBV18 and TRBJ2-1, is NAGVMQNPRHLVRRRGQEARLRCSPMKGHSHVYWYRQLPEEGLKFMVYLQKENIIDESGMPKERFSAEFPKEGPSILRIQQVVRGDSAAYFCASSPALADLSSYNEQFFGPGTRLTVL.

The J gene is TRBJ1-3, the V gene TRBV5-1, with 10 bases identical to TRBD1. Germline trimming cut 0 bases from V and 2 bases from J; bases unmatched to any gene: 2. The CDR3 runs 16 residues. Germline V lookup: CDR1 SGHRS, CDR2 YFSETQ. CDR3 sequence (DNA): TGCGCCAGCAGCTTGGTTGGGACAGGGGCTGGAAACACCATATATTTT. As protein: CASSLVGTGAGNTIYF.

The chain recombines TRBV5-1 with TRBJ2-2; 10 bases fit TRBD2. CDR1 and CDR2 (germline): SGHRS, YFSETQ. The CDR3 loop spans 15 amino acids. The V and J ends lost 4 bases and 7 bases, in that order; junction bases with no gene match: 7. The chain's CDR3 is CASSLLAGVSGELFF. As DNA, the CDR3 is TGCGCCAGCAGCCTTCTAGCGGGAGTAAGCGGGGAGCTGTTTTTT.

The V gene is TRBV5-1, the J gene TRBJ2-5; TRBD2 matches at 7 bases. The V and J ends lost 0 bases and 5 bases, in that order; junction bases with no gene match: 7. CDR3 length equals 15 residues. Germline loops: CDR1 SGHRS, CDR2 YFSETQ. CDR3 residues: CASSLDGLDYETQYF. CDR3 in DNA: TGCGCCAGCAGCTTGGATGGACTAGATTACGAGACCCAGTACTTC.

The rearrangement links TRBV11-3 to TRBJ2-2, with 10 bases matching TRBD1. Germline trimming cut 5 bases from V and 7 bases from J; bases unmatched to any gene: 7. This CDR3 comprises 15 residues. Germline CDR1 SGHNT, CDR2 YENEEA. The CDR3 loop reads CASSHSGTGVGELFF. CDR3 bases: TGTGCCAGCAGCCATTCCGGGACAGGGGTCGGGGAGCTGTTTTTT.

This clone is a singleton in its sample. This chain connects TRBV7-2 to TRBJ1-2; D gene ambiguous. The germline CDR1 and CDR2 sequences are SGHTA and FQGNSA. This CDR3 comprises 12 residues. The V and J ends lost 5 bases and 7 bases respectively, with 11 bases between them. As DNA, the CDR3 is TGTGCCAGCAGCCCCCGGACCGGTGGCTACACCTTC. Its protein is CASSPRTGGYTF.

The chain recombines TRBV10-3 with TRBJ1-1, with D perhaps TRBD1 (6 bases). This CDR3 comprises 14 residues. V shed 6 bases and J shed 1 base, with 12 bases lying between them. CDR1 and CDR2 (germline): ENHRY, SYGVKD. The CDR3 is CAIRAGTKNTEAFF. In DNA, the CDR3 is TGTGCCATCAGAGCCGGGACAAAGAACACTGAAGCTTTCTTT.

The V and J genes are TRBV5-1 and TRBJ2-1, with a possible D match to TRBD2 (6 bases). Trimming removed 4 bases from V and 0 bases from J, with 14 bases in between. Germline V gene lookup returns CDR1 SGHRS and CDR2 YFSETQ. The CDR3 sequence is 16 residues long. The CDR3 DNA follows: TGCGCCAGCAGCCTAGGCGGGACCGGCTCCTACAATGAGCAGTTCTTC. It translates to CASSLGGTGSYNEQFF.

The chain recombines TRBV30 with TRBJ2-1, with D uncertain. Trimming left V 0 bases short and J 6 bases short, with 6 bases between. From germline, CDR1 is GTSNPN and CDR2 SVGIG (reference sequence). The CDR3 is 12 residues long. The CDR3 DNA reads as TGTGCCTGGAGTGTACGGCCCAATGAGCAGTTCTTC. Translating it yields CAWSVRPNEQFF. Supplemented by reference TRBV30 and TRBJ2-1, the full variable domain reads SQTIHQWPATLVQPVGSPLSLECTVEGTSNPNLYWYRQAAGRGLQLLFYSVGIGQISSEVPQNLSASRPQDRQFILSSKKLLLSDSGFYLCAWSVRPNEQFFGPGTRLTVL.

The genes are TRBV5-1 and TRBJ1-1; D is uncertain. V dropped 5 bases and J dropped 0 bases, with 17 bases sitting between them. This CDR3 spans 16 amino acids. Germline CDR1 is SGHRS and CDR2 is YFSETQ. This CDR3 reads CASRPFRASMNTEAFF. CDR3 DNA sequence: TGCGCCAGCAGGCCTTTCAGAGCCTCCATGAACACTGAAGCTTTCTTT.

This clone was seen a few times. This chain links TRBV28 with TRBJ2-1; 10 bases fit TRBD2. The CDR3 length is 15 residues. Trimming removed 6 bases from V and 8 bases from J; junction bases left unmatched: 10. Looked up from germline, CDR1 is MDHEN and CDR2 is SYDVKM. DNA of the CDR3: TGTGCCAGCAGCTGGACTAGCGGTAGCAGGGATGAGCAGTTCTTC. Protein sequence: CASSWTSGSRDEQFF.

The J gene is TRBJ2-3, the V gene TRBV19; weak D call: TRBD1 (6 bases). CDR1 is LNHDA and CDR2 is SQIVND in the germline V gene (reference sequence). V lost 8 bases and J lost 4, with 7 bases in between. There are 11 residues in the CDR3. The CDR3 DNA reads as TGTGCCAGTGGGGGCTCAGATACGCAGTATTTT. It translates to CASGGSDTQYF.

This chain links TRBV9 with TRBJ2-7, with D perhaps matching TRBD1 (6 bases). The V end lost 0 bases, the J end lost 5 bases, and 15 bases lay between the germline ends. The CDR3 runs to 15 residues. The germline CDR1 and CDR2 sequences are SGDLS and YYNGEE. The CDR3 is CASSVGTAPFHEQYF. CDR3 DNA: TGTGCCAGCAGCGTAGGGACAGCGCCCTTCCACGAGCAGTACTTC.

The rearrangement links TRBV6-5 to TRBJ2-1; D is undetermined. Germline CDR1 is MNHEY and CDR2 is SVGAGI. The V end lost 5 bases, the J end lost 4 bases, and 15 bases lay between the germline ends. The CDR3 extends over 15 amino acids. This CDR3 is CASSGSKQKYNEQFF. The CDR3, as DNA: TGTGCCAGCAGTGGGTCCAAGCAAAAGTACAATGAGCAGTTCTTC.

The V call is TRBV19, the J call TRBJ2-3, with 12 positions matching TRBD2. The CDR3 loop spans 17 amino acids. With 6 bases clipped from V and 6 bases from J, the junction kept 13 bases outside the gene matches. Germline CDR1 reads LNHDA; CDR2 reads SQIVND (reference sequence). Here the CDR3 reads CASSLTRTSGVRDTQYF. The CDR3 coding sequence is TGTGCCAGTAGCTTAACCCGGACTAGCGGGGTTCGGGATACGCAGTATTTT.

The CDR3 spells CASSQGQGDYYEQYF. DNA for the CDR3: TGTGCCAGCAGCCAGGGACAGGGGGATTACTACGAGCAGTACTTC. The chain recombines TRBV5-4 with TRBJ2-7; 11 positions agree with TRBD1. J lost 3 bases, V lost 4 bases, and 6 bases had no gene match. Per the germline V gene, CDR1 is SGHNT and CDR2 is YYREEE (reference sequence). This CDR3 comprises 15 residues.

This rearrangement joins TRBV2 to TRBJ1-3; D not resolved. The CDR3 is 16 amino acids. The V gene's germline CDR1 is SNHLY and CDR2 FYNNEI. V was pared by 2 bases and J by 0 bases, with 11 bases between. The CDR3 bases are TGTGCCAGCAGTGAAATTGCGGCTTTCTCTGGAAACACCATATATTTT. Protein product: CASSEIAAFSGNTIYF.

The chain uses TRBV6-4 and TRBJ2-2; D uncertain. The CDR3 is 13 amino acids. Trimming shortened V by 0 bases and J by 7 bases, and 6 bases separated the two germline ends. The V gene's germline CDR1 is MRHNA and CDR2 SNTAGT. The CDR3 here is CASSDSWDGELFF. The CDR3 region has the DNA TGTGCCAGCAGTGACTCGTGGGACGGGGAGCTGTTTTTT.

The chain couples TRBV4-1 to TRBJ2-4; no clear D. Germline CDR1 is MGHRA and CDR2 is YSYEKL. This CDR3 has 14 amino acids. Trimming pared 1 base from V and 0 bases from J, leaving 4 bases between. CDR3 bases: TGCGCCAGCAGCCAAGTCTTAGCCAAAAACATTCAGTACTTC. Its protein product is CASSQVLAKNIQYF.